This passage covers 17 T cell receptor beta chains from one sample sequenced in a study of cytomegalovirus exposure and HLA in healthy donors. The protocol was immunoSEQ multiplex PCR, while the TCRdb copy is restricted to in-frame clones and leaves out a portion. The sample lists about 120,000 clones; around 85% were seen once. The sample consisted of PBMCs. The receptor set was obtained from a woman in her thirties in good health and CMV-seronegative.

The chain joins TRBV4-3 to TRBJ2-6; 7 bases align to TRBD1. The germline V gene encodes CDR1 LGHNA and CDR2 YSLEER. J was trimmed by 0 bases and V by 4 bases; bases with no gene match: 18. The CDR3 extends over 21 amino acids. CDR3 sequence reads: CASSRSWGTGTANSGANVLTF. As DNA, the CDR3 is TGCGCCAGCAGCCGTTCATGGGGAACCGGGACAGCGAACTCTGGGGCCAACGTCCTGACTTTC.

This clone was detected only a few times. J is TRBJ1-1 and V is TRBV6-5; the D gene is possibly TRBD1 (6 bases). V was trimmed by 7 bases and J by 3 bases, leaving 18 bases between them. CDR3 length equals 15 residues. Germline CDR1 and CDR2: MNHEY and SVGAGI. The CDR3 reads CASKGGSSPYTEAFF. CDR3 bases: TGTGCCAGCAAGGGGGGGAGCTCGCCCTACACTGAAGCTTTCTTT.

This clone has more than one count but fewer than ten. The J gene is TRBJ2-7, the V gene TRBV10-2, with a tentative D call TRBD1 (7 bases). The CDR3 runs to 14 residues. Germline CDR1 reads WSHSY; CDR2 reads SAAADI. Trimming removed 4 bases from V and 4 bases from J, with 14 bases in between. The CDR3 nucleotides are TGCGCCAGCAGTGGTGGGCAGGGGGGATACGAGCAGTACTTC. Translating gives CASSGGQGGYEQYF.

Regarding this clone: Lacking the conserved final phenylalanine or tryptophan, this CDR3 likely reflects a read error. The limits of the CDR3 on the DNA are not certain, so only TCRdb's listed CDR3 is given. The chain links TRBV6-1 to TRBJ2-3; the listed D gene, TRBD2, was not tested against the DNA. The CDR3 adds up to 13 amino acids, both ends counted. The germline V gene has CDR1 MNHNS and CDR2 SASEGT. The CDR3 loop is CASSEGPGTSGSN.

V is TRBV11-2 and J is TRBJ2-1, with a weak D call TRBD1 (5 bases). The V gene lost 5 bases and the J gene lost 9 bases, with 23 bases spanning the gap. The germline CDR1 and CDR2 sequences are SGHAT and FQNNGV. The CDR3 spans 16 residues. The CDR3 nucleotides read TGTGCCAGCAGCCTAAGGGGATCTAGGCAGCTGGGTGAGCAGTTCTTC. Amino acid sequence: CASSLRGSRQLGEQFF.

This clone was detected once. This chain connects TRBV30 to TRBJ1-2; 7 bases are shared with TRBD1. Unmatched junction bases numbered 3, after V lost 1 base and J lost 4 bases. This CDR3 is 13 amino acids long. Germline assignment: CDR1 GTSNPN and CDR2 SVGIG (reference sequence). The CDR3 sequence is CAWSGTGFYGYTF. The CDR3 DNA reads TGTGCCTGGAGTGGGACAGGCTTCTATGGCTACACCTTC. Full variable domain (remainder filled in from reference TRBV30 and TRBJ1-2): SQTIHQWPATLVQPVGSPLSLECTVEGTSNPNLYWYRQAAGRGLQLLFYSVGIGQISSEVPQNLSASRPQDRQFILSSKKLLLSDSGFYLCAWSGTGFYGYTFGSGTRLTVV.

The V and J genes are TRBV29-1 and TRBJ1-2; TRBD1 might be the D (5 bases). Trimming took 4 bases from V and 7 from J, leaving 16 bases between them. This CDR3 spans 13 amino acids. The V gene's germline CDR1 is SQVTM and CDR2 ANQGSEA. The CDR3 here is CSVGGGGDGGYTF. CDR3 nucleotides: TGCAGCGTTGGCGGGGGAGGAGATGGTGGCTACACCTTC.

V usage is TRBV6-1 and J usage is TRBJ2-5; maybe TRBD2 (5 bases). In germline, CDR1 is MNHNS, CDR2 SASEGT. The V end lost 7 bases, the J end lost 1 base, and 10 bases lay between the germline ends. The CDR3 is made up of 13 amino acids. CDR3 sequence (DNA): TGTGCCAGCAAGATCAGCGGCCAAGAGACCCAGTACTTC. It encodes CASKISGQETQYF.

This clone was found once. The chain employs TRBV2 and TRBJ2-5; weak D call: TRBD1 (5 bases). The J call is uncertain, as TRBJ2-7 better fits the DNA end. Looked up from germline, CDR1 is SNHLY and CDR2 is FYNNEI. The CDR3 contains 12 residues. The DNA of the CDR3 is TGTGCCAGCAGGGACAACACCTACGAGCAGTACTTC. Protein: CASRDNTYEQYF.

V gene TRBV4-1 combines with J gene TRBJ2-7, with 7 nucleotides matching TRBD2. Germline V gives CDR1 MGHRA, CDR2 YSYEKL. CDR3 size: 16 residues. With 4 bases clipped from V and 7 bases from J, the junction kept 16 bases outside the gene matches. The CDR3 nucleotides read TGCGCCAGCAGCCCGGCCGGCGGGGGAGCCGGTGGGGAGCAGTACTTC. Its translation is CASSPAGGGAGGEQYF.

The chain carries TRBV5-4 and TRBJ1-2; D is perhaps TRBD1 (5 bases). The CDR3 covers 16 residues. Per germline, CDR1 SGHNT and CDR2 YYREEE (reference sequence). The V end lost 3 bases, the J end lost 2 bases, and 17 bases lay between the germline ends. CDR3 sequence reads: CASSSHRSLGNYGYTF. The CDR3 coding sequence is TGTGCCAGCAGCTCTCACAGGTCCTTGGGCAACTATGGCTACACCTTC.

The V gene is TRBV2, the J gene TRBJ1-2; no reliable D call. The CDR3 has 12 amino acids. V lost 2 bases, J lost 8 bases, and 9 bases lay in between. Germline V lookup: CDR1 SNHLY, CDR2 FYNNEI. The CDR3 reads CASSELKAGYTF. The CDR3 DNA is TGTGCCAGCAGTGAACTTAAAGCGGGCTACACCTTC.

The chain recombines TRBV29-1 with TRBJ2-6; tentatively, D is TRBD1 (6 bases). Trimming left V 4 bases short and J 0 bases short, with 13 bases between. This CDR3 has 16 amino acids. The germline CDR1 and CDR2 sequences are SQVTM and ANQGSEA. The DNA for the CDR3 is TGCAGCGTTGCACGGGACACCGACTCTGGGGCCAACGTCCTGACTTTC. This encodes CSVARDTDSGANVLTF.

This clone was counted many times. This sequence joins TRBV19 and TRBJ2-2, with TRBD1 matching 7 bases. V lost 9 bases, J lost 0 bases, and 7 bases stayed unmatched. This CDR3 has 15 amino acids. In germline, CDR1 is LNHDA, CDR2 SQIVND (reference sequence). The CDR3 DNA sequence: TGTGCCAGCAATCCGGGACAGCCGAACACCGGGGAGCTGTTTTTT. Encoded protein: CASNPGQPNTGELFF.

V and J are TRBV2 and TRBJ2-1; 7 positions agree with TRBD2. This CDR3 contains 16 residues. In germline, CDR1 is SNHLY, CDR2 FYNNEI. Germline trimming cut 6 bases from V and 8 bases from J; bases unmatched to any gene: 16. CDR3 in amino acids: CASRRASGVLRHEQFF. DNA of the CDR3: TGTGCCAGCAGGCGGGCCAGCGGGGTACTTCGGCATGAGCAGTTCTTC.

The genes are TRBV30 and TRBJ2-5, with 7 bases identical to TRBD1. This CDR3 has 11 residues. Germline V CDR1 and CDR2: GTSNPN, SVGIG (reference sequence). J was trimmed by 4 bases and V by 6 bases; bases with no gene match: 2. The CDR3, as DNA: TGTGCCTGCCGGACAGGAGAGACCCAGTACTTC. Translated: CACRTGETQYF.

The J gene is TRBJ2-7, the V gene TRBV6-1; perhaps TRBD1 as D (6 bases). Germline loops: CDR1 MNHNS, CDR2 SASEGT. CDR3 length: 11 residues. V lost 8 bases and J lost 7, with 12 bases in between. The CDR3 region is CASSTGKEQYF. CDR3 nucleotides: TGTGCCAGCTCTACAGGGAAAGAGCAGTACTTC.